This T cell receptor (beta chain) was sequenced during a study of blood T cell repertoires in COVID-19. Study in general: Spain, Italy and the United States supplied samples that represented acute and convalescent COVID-19. Sample material is recorded as cDNA or gDNA derived from T cells, B-cell-depleted T cells, or PBMCs.

Original processing notes: Cell counts per sample came from amplifying reference gene primers. Profiling relied on immunoSEQ multiplex PCR, and the TCRdb table lists in-frame clones only, not all of them. The V and J calls and clone size come from that table; D and trimming were worked out from the DNA. Found here are some 150,000 clones, around 80% of them singletons; the top ten hold about 39%. CDR3 length: 16 amino acids. Trimming stripped 0 bases from V and 3 bases from J, with 14 bases between. The germline V gene has CDR1 SGHRS and CDR2 YFSETQ. The sequenced sample was peripheral blood. V and J are TRBV5-1 and TRBJ2-3; D perhaps matches TRBD1 (6 bases). This clonotype originated in a human donor in a cohort sampled during active COVID-19. CDR3 coding DNA: TGCGCCAGCAGCTTGGTTGGGGGCGCCCCAACAGATACGCAGTATTTT. Protein: CASSLVGGAPTDTQYF.